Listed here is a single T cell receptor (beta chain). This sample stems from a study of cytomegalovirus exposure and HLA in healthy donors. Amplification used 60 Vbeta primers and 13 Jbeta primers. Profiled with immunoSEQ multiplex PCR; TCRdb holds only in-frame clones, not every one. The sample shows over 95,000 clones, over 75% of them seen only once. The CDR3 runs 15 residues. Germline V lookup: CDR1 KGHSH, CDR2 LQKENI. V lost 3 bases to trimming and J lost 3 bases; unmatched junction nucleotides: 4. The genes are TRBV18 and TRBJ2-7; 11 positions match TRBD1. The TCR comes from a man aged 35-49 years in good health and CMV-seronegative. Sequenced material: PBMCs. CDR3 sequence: CASSPGTGGIYEQYF. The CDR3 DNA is TGTGCCAGCTCACCTGGGACAGGGGGTATCTACGAGCAGTACTTC.